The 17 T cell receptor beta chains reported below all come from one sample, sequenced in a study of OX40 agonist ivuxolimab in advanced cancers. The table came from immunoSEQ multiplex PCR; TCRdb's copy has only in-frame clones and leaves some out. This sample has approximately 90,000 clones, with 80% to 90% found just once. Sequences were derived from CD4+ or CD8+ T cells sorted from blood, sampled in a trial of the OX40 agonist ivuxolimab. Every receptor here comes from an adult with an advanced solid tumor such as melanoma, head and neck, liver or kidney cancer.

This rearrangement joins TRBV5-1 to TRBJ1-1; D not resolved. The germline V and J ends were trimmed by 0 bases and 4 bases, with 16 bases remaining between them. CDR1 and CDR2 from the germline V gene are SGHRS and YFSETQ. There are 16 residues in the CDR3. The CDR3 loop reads CASSLGYGVGSTEAFF. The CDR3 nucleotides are TGCGCCAGCAGCTTGGGTTATGGGGTTGGGTCCACTGAAGCTTTCTTT.

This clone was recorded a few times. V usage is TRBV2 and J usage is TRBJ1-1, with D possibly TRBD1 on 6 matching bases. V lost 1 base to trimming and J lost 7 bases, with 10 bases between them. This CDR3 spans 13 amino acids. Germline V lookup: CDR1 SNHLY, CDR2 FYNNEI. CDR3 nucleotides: TGTGCCAGCAGTGAAGACAGGGCGCTTGAAGCTTTCTTT. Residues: CASSEDRALEAFF. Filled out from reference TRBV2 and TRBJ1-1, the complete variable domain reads EPEVTQTPSHQVTQMGQEVILRCVPISNHLYFYWYRQILGQKVEFLVSFYNNEISEKSEIFDDQFSVERPDGSNFTLKIRSTKLEDSAMYFCASSEDRALEAFFGQGTRLTVV.

CDR3 amino acids: CASSQAAPGTQYF. The DNA of the CDR3 is TGCGCCAGCAGCCAAGCTGCCCCAGGTACGCAGTATTTT. The chain joins TRBV4-1 to TRBJ2-3; D uncertain. Germline lookup yields CDR1 MGHRA and CDR2 YSYEKL. With 1 base removed from V and 8 bases from J, the gap between germline ends came to 10 bases. The CDR3 loop spans 13 amino acids.

CDR3 DNA sequence: TGCGCCAGCAGCCAACGGAACAGGGGAAACTATGGCTACACCTTC. The encoded protein is CASSQRNRGNYGYTF. The chain has TRBV4-3 and TRBJ1-2; 7 nucleotides line up with TRBD1. The V and J ends lost 2 bases and 2 bases, in that order; junction bases with no gene match: 5. The germline gives CDR1 LGHNA, CDR2 YSLEER. The length of the CDR3 is 15 residues.

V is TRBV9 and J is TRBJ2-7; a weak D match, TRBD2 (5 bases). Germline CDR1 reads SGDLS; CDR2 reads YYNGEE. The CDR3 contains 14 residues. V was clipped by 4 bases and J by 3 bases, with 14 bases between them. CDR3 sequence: CASSPRTGNYEQYF. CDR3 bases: TGTGCCAGCAGCCCCCGGACTGGAAACTACGAGCAGTACTTC. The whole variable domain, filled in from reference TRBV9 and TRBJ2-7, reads DSGVTQTPKHLITATGQRVTLRCSPRSGDLSVYWYQQSLDQGLQFLIQYYNGEERAKGNILERFSAQQFPDLHSELNLSSLELGDSALYFCASSPRTGNYEQYFGPGTRLTVT.

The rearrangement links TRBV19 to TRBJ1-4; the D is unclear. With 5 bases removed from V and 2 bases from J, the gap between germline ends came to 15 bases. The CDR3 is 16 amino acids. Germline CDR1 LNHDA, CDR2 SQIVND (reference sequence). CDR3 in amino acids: CASSPGETGTNEKLFF. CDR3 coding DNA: TGTGCCAGTAGTCCCGGGGAGACGGGGACTAATGAAAAACTGTTTTTT.

The chain's CDR3 is CASSQDRDRGTGEQYF. The CDR3 coding sequence is TGTGCCAGCTCTCAGGACCGGGACAGGGGGACCGGCGAGCAGTACTTC. This rearrangement joins TRBV18 to TRBJ2-7, with 11 bases lining up with TRBD1. The CDR3 sequence is 16 residues long. V shed 6 bases and J 6 bases; nucleotides not matched to a gene: 13. The germline gives CDR1 KGHSH, CDR2 LQKENI.

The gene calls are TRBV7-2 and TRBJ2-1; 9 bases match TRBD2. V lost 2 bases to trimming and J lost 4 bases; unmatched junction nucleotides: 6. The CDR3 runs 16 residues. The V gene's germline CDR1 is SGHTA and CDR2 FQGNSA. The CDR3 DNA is TGTGCCAGCAGCTTACGTGGAGCGGGGGGTTACAATGAGCAGTTCTTC. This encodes CASSLRGAGGYNEQFF.

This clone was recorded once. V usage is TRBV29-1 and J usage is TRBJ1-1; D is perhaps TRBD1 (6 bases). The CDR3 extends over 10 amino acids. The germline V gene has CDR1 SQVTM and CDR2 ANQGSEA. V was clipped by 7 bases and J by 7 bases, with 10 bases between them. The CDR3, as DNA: TGCAGCGCCGGGGACAATGAAGCTTTCTTT. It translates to CSAGDNEAFF.

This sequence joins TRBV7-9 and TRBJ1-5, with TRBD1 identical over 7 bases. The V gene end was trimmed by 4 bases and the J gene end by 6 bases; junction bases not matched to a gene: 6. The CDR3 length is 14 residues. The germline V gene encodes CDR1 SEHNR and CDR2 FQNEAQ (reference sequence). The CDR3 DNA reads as TGTGCCAGCAGCTCTGTTTCAGGGGGTCAGCCCCAGCATTTT. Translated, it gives CASSSVSGGQPQHF.

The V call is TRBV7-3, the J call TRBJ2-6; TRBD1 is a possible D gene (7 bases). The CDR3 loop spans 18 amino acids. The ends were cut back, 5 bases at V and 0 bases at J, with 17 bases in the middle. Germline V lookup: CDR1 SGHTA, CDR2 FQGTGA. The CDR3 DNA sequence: TGTGCCAGCAGCCCCCGGGCAGGGGGGTTCTCTGGGGCCAACGTCCTGACTTTC. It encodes CASSPRAGGFSGANVLTF.

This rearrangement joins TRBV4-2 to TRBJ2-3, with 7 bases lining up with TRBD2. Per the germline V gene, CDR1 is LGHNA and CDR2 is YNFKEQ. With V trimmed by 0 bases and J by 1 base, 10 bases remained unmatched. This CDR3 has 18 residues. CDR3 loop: CASSQDGGSGGGTDTQYF. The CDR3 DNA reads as TGTGCCAGCAGCCAAGATGGGGGTTCGGGGGGAGGCACAGATACGCAGTATTTT.

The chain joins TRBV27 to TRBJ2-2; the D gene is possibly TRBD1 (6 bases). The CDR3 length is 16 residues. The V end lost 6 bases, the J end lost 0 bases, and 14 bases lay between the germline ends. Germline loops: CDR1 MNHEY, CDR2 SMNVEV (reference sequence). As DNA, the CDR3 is TGTGCCAGCAGCCCAGGGGTCCCCGCGAACACCGGGGAGCTGTTTTTT. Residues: CASSPGVPANTGELFF.

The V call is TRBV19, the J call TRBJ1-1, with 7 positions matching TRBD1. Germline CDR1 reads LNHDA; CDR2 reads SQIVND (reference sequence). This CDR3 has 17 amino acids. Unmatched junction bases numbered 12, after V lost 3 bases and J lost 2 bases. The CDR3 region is CASSIPRGDLFNTEAFF. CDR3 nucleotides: TGTGCCAGTAGTATCCCCAGGGGGGATCTTTTTAACACTGAAGCTTTCTTT.

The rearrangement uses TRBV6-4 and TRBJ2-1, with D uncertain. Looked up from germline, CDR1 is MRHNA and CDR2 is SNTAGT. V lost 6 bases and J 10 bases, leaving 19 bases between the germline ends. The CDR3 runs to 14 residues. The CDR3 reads CASSAVLRGSEQFF. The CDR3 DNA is TGTGCCAGCAGCGCCGTGTTAAGAGGCAGCGAGCAGTTCTTC.

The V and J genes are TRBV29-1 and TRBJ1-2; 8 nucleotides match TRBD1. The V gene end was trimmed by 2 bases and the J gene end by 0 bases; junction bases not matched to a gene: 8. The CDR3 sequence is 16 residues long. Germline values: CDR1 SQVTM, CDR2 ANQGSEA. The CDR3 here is CSVERTGWTSNYGYTF. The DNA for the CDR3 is TGCAGCGTTGAAAGGACAGGGTGGACGTCTAACTATGGCTACACCTTC.

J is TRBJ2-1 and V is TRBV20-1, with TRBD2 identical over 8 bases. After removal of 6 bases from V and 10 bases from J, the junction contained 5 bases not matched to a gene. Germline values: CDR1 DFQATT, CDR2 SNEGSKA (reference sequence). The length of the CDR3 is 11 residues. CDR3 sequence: CSAQSGREQFF. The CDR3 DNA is TGCAGTGCCCAAAGCGGGAGAGAGCAGTTCTTC.